Shown below are 5 T cell receptor beta chains from a single sample sequenced in a study of blood T cell repertoires in COVID-19. The protocol was immunoSEQ multiplex PCR, while the TCRdb copy is restricted to in-frame clones and leaves out a portion. This table holds about 55,000 clones, approximately 82% found once. What was sequenced was peripheral blood. These receptors were collected from a human donor in a cohort sampled during active COVID-19.

This clone has just one count. The chain carries TRBV6-5 and TRBJ2-1; 8 bases map to TRBD1. V lost 3 bases, J lost 4 bases, and 2 bases stayed unmatched. Germline values: CDR1 MNHEY, CDR2 SVGAGI. The CDR3 totals 14 residues. CDR3 DNA sequence: TGTGCCAGCAGTTATAGGACAGGGTACAATGAGCAGTTCTTC. This translates into CASSYRTGYNEQFF.

The rearrangement links TRBV7-6 to TRBJ1-1; 8 bases align to TRBD1. Losses at the gene ends were 4 bases for V and 8 bases for J; bases not matched to a gene: 6. Germline V gene sequence: CDR1 SGHVS, CDR2 FNYEAQ. The CDR3 has 13 residues. CDR3 protein: CASSSNPGGEAFF. CDR3 nucleotide sequence: TGTGCCAGCAGCTCTAACCCAGGGGGCGAAGCTTTCTTT.

The CDR3 DNA is TGTGCCAGCCCCATGGGTGCCCCGGGGTCTATCGATACGCAGTATTTT. Its translation is CASPMGAPGSIDTQYF. The chain uses TRBV7-9 and TRBJ2-3, with D possibly TRBD2 on 5 matching bases. Germline CDR1 is SEHNR and CDR2 is FQNEAQ (reference sequence). CDR3 length: 16 amino acids. Trimming pared 8 bases from V and 6 bases from J, leaving 24 bases between.

This chain connects TRBV6-6 to TRBJ2-1; 14 positions agree with TRBD2. J was trimmed by 8 bases and V by 7 bases; bases with no gene match: 4. From germline, CDR1 is MNHNY and CDR2 SVGAGI (reference sequence). This CDR3 comprises 14 residues. CDR3 sequence (DNA): TGTGCCAGCATCGGACTAGCGGGAGGAGATGAGCAGTTCTTC. As protein: CASIGLAGGDEQFF.

The chain combines TRBV28 with TRBJ2-7, with 8 positions matching TRBD2. The V gene's germline CDR1 is MDHEN and CDR2 SYDVKM. The CDR3 covers 14 residues. Trimming removed 6 bases from V and 0 bases from J; junction bases left unmatched: 4. The CDR3 here is CASRVAGSSYEQYF. The CDR3, as DNA: TGTGCCAGCAGAGTAGCGGGGAGCTCCTACGAGCAGTACTTC.